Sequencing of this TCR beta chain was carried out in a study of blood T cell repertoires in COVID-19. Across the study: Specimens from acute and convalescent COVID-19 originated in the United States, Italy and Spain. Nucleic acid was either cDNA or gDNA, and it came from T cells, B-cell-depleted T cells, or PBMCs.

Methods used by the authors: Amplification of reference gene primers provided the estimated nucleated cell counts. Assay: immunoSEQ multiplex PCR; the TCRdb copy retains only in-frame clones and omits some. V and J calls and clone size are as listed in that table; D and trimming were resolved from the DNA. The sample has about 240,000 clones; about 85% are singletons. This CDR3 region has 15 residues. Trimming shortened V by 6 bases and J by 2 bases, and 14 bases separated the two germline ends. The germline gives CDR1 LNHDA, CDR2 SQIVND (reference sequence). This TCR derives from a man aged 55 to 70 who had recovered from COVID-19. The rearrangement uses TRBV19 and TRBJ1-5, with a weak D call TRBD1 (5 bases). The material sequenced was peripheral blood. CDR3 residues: CASRARGSGNQPQHF. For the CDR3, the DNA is TGTGCCAGTAGAGCCCGGGGGAGCGGCAATCAGCCCCAGCATTTT. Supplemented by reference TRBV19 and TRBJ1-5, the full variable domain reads DGGITQSPKYLFRKEGQNVTLSCEQNLNHDAMYWYRQDPGQGLRLIYYSQIVNDFQKGDIAEGYSVSREKKESFPLTVTSAQKNPTAFYLCASRARGSGNQPQHFGDGTRLSIL.